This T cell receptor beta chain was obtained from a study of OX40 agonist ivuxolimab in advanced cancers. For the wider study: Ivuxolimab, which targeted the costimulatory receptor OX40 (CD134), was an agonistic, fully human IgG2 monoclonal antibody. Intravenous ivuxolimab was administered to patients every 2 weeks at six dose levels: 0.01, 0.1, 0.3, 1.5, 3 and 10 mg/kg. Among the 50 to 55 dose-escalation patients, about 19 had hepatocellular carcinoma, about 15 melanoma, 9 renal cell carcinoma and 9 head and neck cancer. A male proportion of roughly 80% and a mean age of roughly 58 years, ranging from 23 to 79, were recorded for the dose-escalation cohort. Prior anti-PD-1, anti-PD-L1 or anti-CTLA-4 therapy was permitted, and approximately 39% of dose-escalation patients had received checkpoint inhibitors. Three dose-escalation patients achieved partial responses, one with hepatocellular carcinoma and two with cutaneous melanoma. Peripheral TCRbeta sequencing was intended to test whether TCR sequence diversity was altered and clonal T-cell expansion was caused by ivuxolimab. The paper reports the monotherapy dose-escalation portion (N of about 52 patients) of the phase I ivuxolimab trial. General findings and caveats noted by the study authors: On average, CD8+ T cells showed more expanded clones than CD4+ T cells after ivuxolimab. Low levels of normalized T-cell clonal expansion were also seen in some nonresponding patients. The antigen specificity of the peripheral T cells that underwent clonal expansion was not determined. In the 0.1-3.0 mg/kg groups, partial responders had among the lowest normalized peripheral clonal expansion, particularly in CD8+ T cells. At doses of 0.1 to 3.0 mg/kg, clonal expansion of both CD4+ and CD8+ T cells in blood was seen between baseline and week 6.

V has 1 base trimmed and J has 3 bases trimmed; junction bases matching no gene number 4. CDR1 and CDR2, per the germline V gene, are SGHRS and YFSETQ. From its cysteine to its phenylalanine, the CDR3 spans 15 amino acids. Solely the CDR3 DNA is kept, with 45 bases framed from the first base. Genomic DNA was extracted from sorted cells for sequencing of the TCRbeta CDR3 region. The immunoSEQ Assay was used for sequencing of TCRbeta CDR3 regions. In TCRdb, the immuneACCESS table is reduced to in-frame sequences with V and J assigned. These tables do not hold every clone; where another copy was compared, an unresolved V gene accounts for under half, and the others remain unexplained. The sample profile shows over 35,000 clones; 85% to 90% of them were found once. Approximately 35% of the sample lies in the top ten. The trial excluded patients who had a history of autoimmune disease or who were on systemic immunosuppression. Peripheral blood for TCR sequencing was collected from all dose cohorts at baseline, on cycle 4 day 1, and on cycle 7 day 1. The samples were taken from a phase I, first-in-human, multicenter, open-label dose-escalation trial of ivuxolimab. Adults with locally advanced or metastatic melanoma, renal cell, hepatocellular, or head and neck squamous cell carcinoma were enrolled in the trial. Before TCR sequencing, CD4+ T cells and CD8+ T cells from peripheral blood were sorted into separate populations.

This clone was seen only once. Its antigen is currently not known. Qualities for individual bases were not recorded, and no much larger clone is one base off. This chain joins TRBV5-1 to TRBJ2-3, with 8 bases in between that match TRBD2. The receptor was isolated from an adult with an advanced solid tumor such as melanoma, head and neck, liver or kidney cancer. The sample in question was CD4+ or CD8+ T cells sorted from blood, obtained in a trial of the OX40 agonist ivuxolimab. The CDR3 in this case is CASSLLAGITDTQYF. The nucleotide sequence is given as TGCGCCAGCAGCTTGTTAGCGGGGATAACAGATACGCAGTATTTT.